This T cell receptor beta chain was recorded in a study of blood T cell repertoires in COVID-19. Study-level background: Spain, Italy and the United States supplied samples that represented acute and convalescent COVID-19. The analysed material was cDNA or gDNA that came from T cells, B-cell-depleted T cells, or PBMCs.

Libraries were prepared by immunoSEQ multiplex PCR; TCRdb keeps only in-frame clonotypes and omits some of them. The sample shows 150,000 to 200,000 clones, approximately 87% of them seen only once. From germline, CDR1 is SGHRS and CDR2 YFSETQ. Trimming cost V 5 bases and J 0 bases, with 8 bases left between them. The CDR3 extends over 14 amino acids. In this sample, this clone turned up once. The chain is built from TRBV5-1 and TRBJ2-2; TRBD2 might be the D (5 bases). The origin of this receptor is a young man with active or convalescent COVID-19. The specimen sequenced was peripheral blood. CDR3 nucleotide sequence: TGCGCCAGCAGAACAGCGGCGAACACCGGGGAGCTGTTTTTT. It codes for CASRTAANTGELFF.